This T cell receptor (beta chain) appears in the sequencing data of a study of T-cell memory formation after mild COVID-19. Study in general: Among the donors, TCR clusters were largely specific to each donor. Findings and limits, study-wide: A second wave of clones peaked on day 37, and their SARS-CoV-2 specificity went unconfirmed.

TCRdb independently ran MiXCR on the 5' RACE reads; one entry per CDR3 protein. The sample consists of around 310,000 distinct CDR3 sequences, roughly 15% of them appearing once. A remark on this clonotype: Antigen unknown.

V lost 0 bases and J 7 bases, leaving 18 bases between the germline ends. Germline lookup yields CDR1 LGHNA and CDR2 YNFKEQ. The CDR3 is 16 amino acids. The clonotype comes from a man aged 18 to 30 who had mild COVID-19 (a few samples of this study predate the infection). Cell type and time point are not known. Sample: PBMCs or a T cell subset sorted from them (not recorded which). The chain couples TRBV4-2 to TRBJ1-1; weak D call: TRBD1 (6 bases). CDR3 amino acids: CASSQDWGGNTGEAFF. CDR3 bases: TGTGCCAGCAGCCAAGATTGGGGGGGCAATACGGGTGAAGCTTTCTTT.